Following are 29 T cell receptor beta chains from one sample sequenced in a study of T cell repertoires in cytomegalovirus infection (dated 2019 in TCRdb). Sequencing took place on an Illumina HiSeq 1500. The raw public reads went through TCRdb reprocessing: fastp at Q25, MiXCR clone calling, in-frame beta chains kept. Every distinct CDR3 protein forms one entry, paired with its most common genes and DNA. Within this sample are roughly 720,000 distinct CDR3 sequences, with 35% of them counted one time only. The ten top clones hold roughly 2.8% of the sample. Sequenced: PBMCs. The source is a human donor in good health (CMV status not recorded). Some clones in this sample may be carry-over from other donors' samples.

This chain links TRBV28 with TRBJ1-4, with D uncertain. Germline V gene sequence: CDR1 MDHEN, CDR2 SYDVKM. The V and J ends lost 8 bases and 0 bases respectively, with 10 bases between them. The CDR3 has 14 residues. CDR3 region: CASGCWATNEKLFF. The CDR3 nucleotides are TGTGCCAGCGGATGCTGGGCAACTAATGAAAAACTGTTTTTT.

This clonotype has just a few counts. The chain employs TRBV19 and TRBJ1-4, with D tentatively TRBD1 (5 bases). Germline-derived CDR1 and CDR2 are LNHDA and SQIVND (reference sequence). V lost 3 bases and J 11 bases, leaving 13 bases between the germline ends. The CDR3 has 13 residues. CDR3: CASSIASRDKLFF. In DNA, the CDR3 is TGTGCCAGTAGTATTGCTTCGAGGGACAAACTGTTTTTT.

The V and J genes are TRBV7-3 and TRBJ1-1; maybe TRBD1 (5 bases). There are 13 residues in the CDR3. The V and J ends lost 5 bases and 4 bases respectively, with 11 bases between them. Germline CDR1 is SGHTA and CDR2 is FQGTGA. The CDR3 DNA reads as TGTGCCAGCAGCGCAGGGCTAGGCACTGAAGCTTTCTTT. This codes for CASSAGLGTEAFF.

The chain combines TRBV2 with TRBJ1-5; D perhaps matches TRBD1 (5 bases). V dropped 7 bases and J dropped 1 base, with 11 bases sitting between them. This CDR3 is built from 14 residues. Per the germline V gene, CDR1 is SNHLY and CDR2 is FYNNEI. The CDR3, as DNA: TGTGCCAGCACCGAGGGGCAGAGCAATCAGCCCCAGCATTTT. This codes for CASTEGQSNQPQHF.

This clonotype has just a few counts. The CDR3 loop reads CASSQDEAGTSGANVLTF. The CDR3, as DNA: TGTGCCAGCAGCCAAGATGAAGCGGGGACATCTGGGGCCAACGTCCTGACTTTC. The genes are TRBV4-2 and TRBJ2-6; D perhaps matches TRBD2 (7 bases). The germline gives CDR1 LGHNA, CDR2 YNFKEQ. The CDR3 is 18 amino acids. Trimming shortened V by 0 bases and J by 1 base, and 13 bases separated the two germline ends.

This rearrangement joins TRBV5-1 to TRBJ2-6; 8 positions agree with TRBD1. The junction had 10 bases not matched to a gene; V was cut back by 3 bases and J by 2 bases. Germline CDR1 and CDR2: SGHRS and YFSETQ. The CDR3 consists of 18 residues. The CDR3 loop reads CASSSGRGLPTGANVLTF. For the CDR3, the DNA is TGCGCCAGCAGCTCTGGCAGGGGGCTACCCACTGGGGCCAACGTCCTGACTTTC.

The rearrangement joins TRBV4-1 to TRBJ2-1; D unresolved. Trimming shortened V by 6 bases and J by 0 bases, and 15 bases separated the two germline ends. This CDR3 region has 16 residues. CDR1 is MGHRA, CDR2 YSYEKL, per germline. CDR3 sequence (DNA): TGCGCCAGCAGTCCTACCTTGATAATCTCCTACAATGAGCAGTTCTTC. This sequence encodes CASSPTLIISYNEQFF.

The chain joins TRBV7-2 to TRBJ1-5; D is ambiguous. There are 13 residues in the CDR3. V was shortened by 5 bases and J by 3 bases, with 8 bases between the two germline ends. The germline gives CDR1 SGHTA, CDR2 FQGNSA. The CDR3 DNA sequence: TGTGCCAGCAGCGTACGGTCCAATCAGCCCCAGCATTTT. Translation: CASSVRSNQPQHF.

The rearrangement joins TRBV7-6 to TRBJ2-7, with D possibly matching TRBD1 (6 bases). Germline V gives CDR1 SGHVS, CDR2 FNYEAQ. V was clipped by 1 base and J by 1 base, with 8 bases between them. The CDR3 is 14 residues long. Here the CDR3 DNA reads TGTGCCAGCAGCTTAGTGGACAGATCCTACGAGCAGTACTTC. Amino acid sequence: CASSLVDRSYEQYF.

The sample holds a few counts of this clonotype. The chain couples TRBV28 to TRBJ2-1; D is unresolved. The germline V gene has CDR1 MDHEN and CDR2 SYDVKM. V dropped 2 bases and J dropped 8 bases, with 10 bases sitting between them. The CDR3 contains 13 residues. CDR3 amino acids: CASSLSVSDEQFF. As DNA, the CDR3 is TGTGCCAGCAGTTTAAGTGTCAGCGATGAGCAGTTCTTC.

The rearrangement links TRBV28 to TRBJ2-2, with TRBD1 matching 7 bases. Germline lookup yields CDR1 MDHEN and CDR2 SYDVKM. The CDR3 covers 14 residues. The trim removed 6 bases at V and 7 bases at J, leaving 8 bases unmatched. The CDR3 DNA sequence: TGTGCCAGCAGCCAACTCCGGGACAGCGGGGAGCTGTTTTTT. It codes for CASSQLRDSGELFF.

This clonotype was counted between two and nine times. V is TRBV20-1 and J is TRBJ1-2; perhaps TRBD1 as D (5 bases). The CDR3 contains 15 residues. V lost 6 bases and J 0 bases, leaving 17 bases between the germline ends. The germline CDR1 and CDR2 sequences are DFQATT and SNEGSKA (reference sequence). This CDR3 reads CSAPRGDAPNYGYTF. The CDR3 DNA follows: TGCAGTGCCCCACGAGGGGATGCCCCTAACTATGGCTACACCTTC.

This clonotype was detected only a few times. The chain is built from TRBV6-5 and TRBJ2-2; tentatively, D is TRBD1 (5 bases). CDR3 length equals 16 residues. V lost 1 base to trimming and J lost 2 bases, with 11 bases between them. Germline CDR1 reads MNHEY; CDR2 reads SVGAGI. The CDR3 loop is CASSYWGRTNTGELFF. Here the CDR3 DNA reads TGTGCCAGCAGTTACTGGGGTCGGACAAACACCGGGGAGCTGTTTTTT.

In its sample, this clonotype was seen a few times. The chain is built from TRBV4-1 and TRBJ2-5; D might be TRBD1 (5 bases). The CDR3 is 15 residues long. Per the germline V gene, CDR1 is MGHRA and CDR2 is YSYEKL. V dropped 4 bases and J dropped 5 bases, with 17 bases sitting between them. The CDR3 is CASSRLYRQSETQYF. CDR3 bases: TGCGCCAGCAGCCGCTTGTACAGGCAAAGCGAGACCCAGTACTTC.

This clonotype turned up a few times. The chain joins TRBV28 to TRBJ1-5; tentative D call: TRBD1 (5 bases). CDR1 and CDR2 (germline): MDHEN, SYDVKM. The CDR3 has 14 residues. Between the trimmed V and J ends, which lost 7 bases and 0 bases, there was a span of 10 bases. The CDR3 loop reads CASKLGGSNQPQHF. CDR3 nucleotides: TGTGCCAGCAAACTGGGGGGTAGCAATCAGCCCCAGCATTTT.

The chain uses TRBV7-9 and TRBJ2-3; D uncertain. Between the trimmed V and J ends, which lost 6 bases and 3 bases, there was a span of 16 bases. Germline V gene data show CDR1 as SEHNR and CDR2 as FQNEAQ (reference sequence). The CDR3 spans 15 residues. As DNA, the CDR3 is TGTGCCAGCAGGACCCGGCGGAAGGGAACAGATACGCAGTATTTT. The encoded protein is CASRTRRKGTDTQYF.

The rearrangement uses TRBV7-2 and TRBJ2-1; a weak D match, TRBD2 (6 bases). V shed 0 bases and J shed 10 bases, with 13 bases lying between them. The CDR3 runs to 14 residues. CDR1 and CDR2 from the germline V gene are SGHTA and FQGNSA. In nucleotides, the CDR3 is TGTGCCAGCAGCTTAGCGGCGGGGTCCGGGGAGCAGTTCTTC. It codes for CASSLAAGSGEQFF.

The gene calls are TRBV24-1 and TRBJ2-3, with 8 nucleotides matching TRBD2. Germline lookup yields CDR1 KGHDR and CDR2 SFDVKD. The CDR3 loop spans 16 amino acids. The V segment lost 4 bases and the J segment 4 bases; nucleotides outside the gene matches: 9. The CDR3 reads CATSEWREDQADTQYF. The CDR3 coding sequence is TGTGCCACCAGTGAATGGCGGGAGGACCAGGCAGATACGCAGTATTTT.

A few counts support this clonotype. This rearrangement joins TRBV25-1 to TRBJ1-1; D remains ambiguous. The CDR3 runs 12 residues. V dropped 6 bases and J dropped 6 bases, with 11 bases sitting between them. The germline V gene has CDR1 MGHDK and CDR2 SYGVNS. The CDR3 reads CASSNWMAEAFF. CDR3 bases: TGTGCCAGCAGCAATTGGATGGCTGAAGCTTTCTTT.

The rearrangement links TRBV29-1 to TRBJ1-3, with a weak D call TRBD1 (5 bases). The V gene lost 6 bases and the J gene lost 0 bases, with 15 bases spanning the gap. Looked up from germline, CDR1 is SQVTM and CDR2 is ANQGSEA. The CDR3 loop spans 15 amino acids. CDR3 residues: CSVSTGGISGNTIYF. The DNA for the CDR3 is TGCAGCGTGTCCACCGGGGGAATCTCTGGAAACACCATATATTTT.

CDR3 DNA: TGTGCCAGCAGCTTTCACAGGGGATCGAACACCGGGGAGCTGTTTTTT. This codes for CASSFHRGSNTGELFF. The V gene is TRBV7-8, the J gene TRBJ2-2, with 7 bases fitting TRBD1. Germline lookup yields CDR1 SGHVS and CDR2 FQNEAQ. This CDR3 contains 16 residues. V dropped 3 bases and J dropped 0; count of bases not matched to a gene: 4.

This clonotype was counted a few times. CDR3 in DNA: TGTGCCAGCTCACCCAACAATCAGCCCCAGCATTTT. This sequence encodes CASSPNNQPQHF. The rearrangement uses TRBV18 and TRBJ1-5; no clear D gene. Germline loops: CDR1 KGHSH, CDR2 LQKENI. Trimming shortened V by 3 bases and J by 3 bases, and 3 bases separated the two germline ends. The CDR3 runs to 12 residues.

The rearrangement uses TRBV28 and TRBJ1-5, with D unresolved. Germline lookup yields CDR1 MDHEN and CDR2 SYDVKM. The CDR3 extends over 14 amino acids. V lost 7 bases, J lost 1 base, and 11 bases lay in between. This CDR3 is CASIWRRSNQPQHF. CDR3 coding DNA: TGTGCCAGCATTTGGAGGAGGAGCAATCAGCCCCAGCATTTT.

The chain is built from TRBV28 and TRBJ2-7, with D unresolved. Germline CDR1 reads MDHEN; CDR2 reads SYDVKM. The CDR3 consists of 14 residues. The V end was cut by 4 bases, the J end by 5 bases, with 15 bases between. DNA of the CDR3: TGTGCCAGCAGTTCCCGGCTCCCTGCTGACGAGCAGTACTTC. Translating it yields CASSSRLPADEQYF.

The chain couples TRBV7-8 to TRBJ2-7, with TRBD2 identical over 8 bases. Per germline, CDR1 SGHVS and CDR2 FQNEAQ. Trimming took 1 base from V and 4 from J; bases not matched to a gene: 15. The CDR3 spans 18 residues. The CDR3 nucleotides are TGTGCCAGCAGCTTAGGAGTCCGGGGGGGGGCACAAAATTACGAGCAGTACTTC. Translating gives CASSLGVRGGAQNYEQYF.

This clonotype was detected a few times. The rearrangement uses TRBV5-4 and TRBJ1-4; D ambiguous. Germline V gene sequence: CDR1 SGHNT, CDR2 YYREEE (reference sequence). V was cut by 1 base and J by 7 bases, with 17 bases left in between. The CDR3 runs to 16 residues. The CDR3 coding sequence is TGTGCCAGCAGCTTGAAAACAGCACAGCCCCCTGAAAAACTGTTTTTT. Its protein product is CASSLKTAQPPEKLFF. Filled out from reference TRBV5-4 and TRBJ1-4, the complete variable domain reads ETGVTQSPTHLIKTRGQQVTLRCSSQSGHNTVSWYQQALGQGPQFIFQYYREEENGRGNFPPRFSGLQFPNYSSELNVNALELDDSALYLCASSLKTAQPPEKLFFGSGTQLSVL.

A few counts support this clonotype. The chain carries TRBV9 and TRBJ1-5; TRBD1 agrees at 8 bases. This CDR3 is built from 15 residues. The V and J ends lost 0 bases and 7 bases, in that order; junction bases with no gene match: 6. Germline V lookup: CDR1 SGDLS, CDR2 YYNGEE. The CDR3 bases are TGTGCCAGCAGCGTAGGGGCAGGGGGCATCCAGCCCCAGCATTTT. This codes for CASSVGAGGIQPQHF.

This clonotype was seen only a few times. J is TRBJ1-3 and V is TRBV15; unclear D gene. The germline gives CDR1 LNHNV, CDR2 YYDKDF (reference sequence). The V end was cut by 1 base, the J end by 7 bases, with 11 bases between. The CDR3 is 14 amino acids. The CDR3 DNA reads TGTGCCACCAGCAGAGTGGCAGAGACCAACACCATATATTTT. This codes for CATSRVAETNTIYF.

This clonotype was seen a few times. The J gene is TRBJ2-1, the V gene TRBV7-6; D gene ambiguous. Germline-derived CDR1 and CDR2 are SGHVS and FNYEAQ. CDR3 length: 13 amino acids. V was trimmed by 11 bases and J by 4 bases, leaving 15 bases between them. CDR3 sequence (DNA): TGTGCCGTGGACGACGAAACGTACAATGAGCAGTTCTTC. Translating it yields CAVDDETYNEQFF.